This passage covers 9 T cell receptor beta chains from one sample sequenced in a study of blood T cells in healthy people across ages. A second PCR of 7 to 11 cycles used a sample-barcoded 5' primer and a J-beta primer mix. A single record per CDR3 protein comes from TCRdb applying MiXCR to the 5' RACE reads. The data contain over 600,000 distinct CDR3 sequences, about 43% of them singletons. The sequencing sample was made of blood. The receptors shown here come from a man older than 75 in good health.

The chain carries TRBV7-8 and TRBJ2-7; 11 bases match TRBD1. Germline CDR1 is SGHVS and CDR2 is FQNEAQ. Unmatched junction bases numbered 13, after V lost 5 bases and J lost 10 bases. CDR3 length equals 15 residues. CDR3 DNA: TGTGCCAGCAGCAAAAGGACAGGGGGCGATGAAACCCAGTACTTC. Translated, it gives CASSKRTGGDETQYF.

The chain employs TRBV29-1 and TRBJ1-3; D uncertain. Germline CDR1 SQVTM, CDR2 ANQGSEA. V lost 6 bases, J lost 4 bases, and 10 bases lay in between. The CDR3 length is 12 residues. In DNA form, the CDR3 reads TGCAGCGTAGGAGGAGAAGGAAACACCATATATTTT. Encoded protein: CSVGGEGNTIYF.

As for this clonotype: Relative to the germline gene, one junction end is altered; a read error may explain this. The chain is built from TRBV7-6 and TRBJ2-7; TRBD2 aligns across 9 bases. This CDR3 has 14 amino acids. From germline, CDR1 is SGHVS and CDR2 FNYEAQ. CDR3 bases: TGTGCCAGCGGGAGACTAGCGGACTCCTACGAGCGGTACTTC. This codes for CASGRLADSYERYF.

This clonotype has a handful of counts. V usage is TRBV5-1 and J usage is TRBJ2-4, with D maybe TRBD1 (6 bases). This CDR3 has 16 residues. CDR1 is SGHRS and CDR2 is YFSETQ in the germline V gene. Trimming pared 0 bases from V and 1 base from J, leaving 11 bases between. CDR3: CASSLGSTGAKNIQYF. The DNA of the CDR3 is TGCGCCAGCAGCTTGGGGTCGACAGGTGCCAAAAACATTCAGTACTTC.

V is TRBV9 and J is TRBJ1-2; D remains unclear. The CDR3 extends over 15 amino acids. Trimming removed 3 bases at V and 7 bases at J, with 19 bases between. The germline V gene has CDR1 SGDLS and CDR2 YYNGEE. As DNA, the CDR3 is TGTGCCAGCAGCGAGAGCCTACTTGGGGAATCTGGCTACACCTTC. This gives the protein CASSESLLGESGYTF.

This clonotype was seen ten or more times. The V and J genes are TRBV18 and TRBJ2-3, with unresolved D. CDR3 length equals 12 residues. Deletions cut 0 bases from V and 3 bases from J, with 1 base between. Germline V lookup: CDR1 KGHSH, CDR2 LQKENI. The CDR3 DNA sequence: TGTGCCAGCTCACCACCGACAGATACGCAGTATTTT. Translated: CASSPPTDTQYF.

The genes are TRBV20-1 and TRBJ2-3, with 8 bases matching TRBD1. The CDR3 is 15 residues long. V was clipped by 0 bases and J by 6 bases; unmatched bases: 8. Germline V gene data show CDR1 as DFQATT and CDR2 as SNEGSKA (reference sequence). The CDR3 protein is CSARDRGLSIDTQYF. In DNA, the CDR3 is TGCAGTGCTAGAGACAGGGGGCTTAGTATTGATACGCAGTATTTT.

The chain has TRBV7-9 and TRBJ2-7; TRBD2 is a possible D gene (5 bases). The CDR3 is made up of 14 amino acids. CDR1 and CDR2 from the germline V gene are SEHNR and FQNEAQ (reference sequence). The V gene lost 0 bases and the J gene lost 7 bases, with 13 bases spanning the gap. CDR3: CASSLAGEGAEQYF. For the CDR3, the DNA is TGTGCCAGCAGCTTAGCGGGTGAGGGCGCTGAGCAGTACTTC. Using reference TRBV7-9 and TRBJ2-7 for the parts outside the CDR3, the full variable domain is DTGVSQNPRHKITKRGQNVTFRCDPISEHNRLYWYRQTLGQGPEFLTYFQNEAQLEKSRLLSDRFSAERPKGSFSTLEIQRTEQGDSAMYLCASSLAGEGAEQYFGPGTRLTVT.

V gene TRBV4-2 combines with J gene TRBJ1-5; maybe TRBD1 (6 bases). The V gene's germline CDR1 is LGHNA and CDR2 YNFKEQ. The CDR3 loop spans 18 amino acids. V was cut by 1 base and J by 3 bases, with 19 bases left in between. The CDR3 reads CASSQAPPSGVLNQPQHF. In DNA, the CDR3 is TGTGCCAGCAGCCAAGCACCCCCTTCAGGGGTCCTCAATCAGCCCCAGCATTTT.